The 16 T cell receptor beta chains listed next were all sequenced from one sample in a study of regulatory T cells in long-lasting Graves disease. Construction of TCR beta libraries relied on iRepertoire HTBI primers and on Arm-PCR targeting CDR3 regions. MiXCR, run by TCRdb on the multiplex PCR reads, gives a single entry per CDR3 protein. Of about 210,000 distinct CDR3 sequences in the sample, roughly 19% are singletons; the top ten hold approximately 12%. Time point denoted: newly diagnosed GD, antithyroid drugs for less than 3 months. PBMC RNA was the source of the TCR library. This sample was also put to use in a study of T cells in Graves' hyperthyroidism and ophthalmopathy.

The source material was peripheral blood mononuclear cells (PBMCs), sampled at new diagnosis, from a patient treated with antithyroid drugs. These receptors originate from a woman in her twenties or thirties with Graves disease.

The chain joins TRBV3-1 to TRBJ1-1; a weak D match, TRBD1 (5 bases). The CDR3 is 13 amino acids. The germline V gene has CDR1 LGHDT and CDR2 YNNKEL (reference sequence). V lost 10 bases and J 4 bases, leaving 16 bases between the germline ends. CDR3 bases: TGTGCCACCATGACAGCCGGCGGCACTGAAGCTTTCTTT. It is translated as CATMTAGGTEAFF.

This clonotype was detected many times. This chain connects TRBV18 to TRBJ2-1; 7 nucleotides match TRBD1. The germline CDR1 and CDR2 sequences are KGHSH and LQKENI. This CDR3 has 15 residues. V trimming: 1 base; J trimming: 6 bases; junction bases outside the gene matches: 6. The CDR3 here is CASSPRVRDSNEQFF. CDR3 bases: TGTGCCAGCTCACCACGCGTCCGGGACAGCAATGAGCAGTTCTTC. Full variable domain (missing parts from reference TRBV18 and TRBJ2-1): NAGVMQNPRHLVRRRGQEARLRCSPMKGHSHVYWYRQLPEEGLKFMVYLQKENIIDESGMPKERFSAEFPKEGPSILRIQQVVRGDSAAYFCASSPRVRDSNEQFFGPGTRLTVL.

This clonotype was detected many times. V gene TRBV5-5 combines with J gene TRBJ2-6; tentative D call: TRBD1 (7 bases). Trimming removed 1 base at V and 2 bases at J, with 13 bases between. The CDR3 covers 17 residues. CDR1 SGHKS and CDR2 YYEKEE come from the germline V gene (reference sequence). Written as DNA, the CDR3 is TGTGCCAGCAGCTTGTTAGGGGGCGGGACTGGGGCCAACGTCCTGACTTTC. Residues: CASSLLGGGTGANVLTF.

Many counts were recorded for this clonotype. The chain uses TRBV7-8 and TRBJ1-2, with D maybe TRBD1 (6 bases). The CDR3 loop spans 12 amino acids. Germline CDR1 reads SGHVS; CDR2 reads FQNEAQ. Trimming took 5 bases from V and 4 from J, leaving 8 bases between them. CDR3 loop: CASSGQSYGYTF. In DNA, the CDR3 is TGTGCCAGCAGCGGACAGAGCTATGGCTACACCTTC.

This clonotype was seen a handful of times. V and J are TRBV18 and TRBJ2-7, with D uncertain. The V gene lost 3 bases and the J gene lost 4 bases, with 10 bases spanning the gap. The length of the CDR3 is 13 residues. In germline, CDR1 is KGHSH, CDR2 LQKENI. CDR3: CASSPSREYEQYF. The CDR3 DNA sequence: TGTGCCAGCTCACCGTCACGTGAGTACGAGCAGTACTTC.

The chain links TRBV27 to TRBJ1-2; D unresolved. The germline V gene encodes CDR1 MNHEY and CDR2 SMNVEV (reference sequence). This CDR3 region has 13 residues. The V end lost 6 bases, the J end lost 3 bases, and 11 bases lay between the germline ends. CDR3 in DNA: TGTGCCAGCAGGCCGGCTGGGGACTATGGCTACACCTTC. It is translated as CASRPAGDYGYTF.

This clonotype showed up many times. The chain is built from TRBV29-1 and TRBJ1-1, with D possibly matching TRBD1 (5 bases). The CDR3 is made up of 12 amino acids. Deletions cut 7 bases from V and 1 base from J, with 10 bases between. Germline CDR1 SQVTM, CDR2 ANQGSEA. The DNA of the CDR3 is TGCAGCGGGGGGTGGGGGAACACTGAAGCTTTCTTT. Residues: CSGGWGNTEAFF.

This clonotype showed up many times. V is TRBV20-1 and J is TRBJ1-1, with TRBD1 matching over 7 bases. J lost 3 bases, V lost 0 bases, and 1 base had no gene match. CDR1 is DFQATT, CDR2 SNEGSKA, per germline (reference sequence). CDR3 length: 13 residues. This CDR3 reads CSARDTGDTEAFF. In DNA, the CDR3 is TGCAGTGCTAGAGATACAGGGGACACTGAAGCTTTCTTT.

This clonotype has at least ten counts. The J gene is TRBJ2-3, the V gene TRBV3-1; 15 nucleotides align to TRBD2. Looked up from germline, CDR1 is LGHDT and CDR2 is YNNKEL (reference sequence). The length of the CDR3 is 19 residues. V dropped 3 bases and J dropped 6; count of bases not matched to a gene: 13. The CDR3, as DNA: TGTGCCAGCAGCCAGCCTGGGACTAGCGGGGGGCCAGTATTGGATACGCAGTATTTT. It codes for CASSQPGTSGGPVLDTQYF.

There are many counts of this clonotype. V and J are TRBV4-1 and TRBJ1-2, with a tentative D call TRBD1 (5 bases). The CDR3 has 15 residues. Trimming left V 3 bases short and J 0 bases short, with 11 bases between. In germline, CDR1 is MGHRA, CDR2 YSYEKL. CDR3 nucleotide sequence: TGCGCCAGCAGCCACCAGGGATCAACTAACTATGGCTACACCTTC. It specifies CASSHQGSTNYGYTF.

This clonotype was seen at least ten times. The V gene is TRBV7-8, the J gene TRBJ2-7; TRBD2 agrees at 11 bases. The CDR3 runs to 14 residues. Germline V gene lookup returns CDR1 SGHVS and CDR2 FQNEAQ. The junction had 4 bases not matched to a gene; V was cut back by 7 bases and J by 2 bases. DNA for the CDR3: TGTGCCAGCACGGGACTAGCGGATACCTACGAGCAGTACTTC. Translated, it gives CASTGLADTYEQYF.

This clonotype was detected many times. This chain links TRBV10-3 with TRBJ2-3; 8 nucleotides agree with TRBD2. Trimming removed 5 bases from V and 0 bases from J; junction bases left unmatched: 10. CDR1 and CDR2 (germline): ENHRY, SYGVKD. The length of the CDR3 is 17 residues. The CDR3 DNA reads as TGTGCCATCAGTTCTGGCCGACTAGCGTCTAGCACAGATACGCAGTATTTT. This encodes CAISSGRLASSTDTQYF.

Regarding this clonotype: A read error is the likely source, as a far larger clone sits one nucleotide away. This chain uses TRBV4-1 with TRBJ2-4, with unresolved D. This CDR3 spans 13 amino acids. The germline CDR1 and CDR2 sequences are MGHRA and YSYEKL. V dropped 0 bases and J dropped 13 bases, with 13 bases sitting between them. This chain's CDR3 is CASSQDFYNEQYF. CDR3 nucleotides: TGCGCCAGCAGCCAAGATTTCTACAATGAGCAGTACTTC.

This clonotype appeared many times. The V call is TRBV6-1, the J call TRBJ2-6; TRBD2 is a possible D gene (5 bases). CDR1 is MNHNS and CDR2 is SASEGT in the germline V gene. Trimming removed 8 bases from V and 0 bases from J, with 11 bases in between. The CDR3 is made up of 15 amino acids. In DNA, the CDR3 is TGTGCCAGCCGGACGGGAAGCTCTGGGGCCAACGTCCTGACTTTC. As protein: CASRTGSSGANVLTF.

This clonotype was found many times. The rearrangement joins TRBV24-1 to TRBJ2-3; perhaps D is TRBD1 or TRBD2 (6 bases each). The CDR3 totals 16 residues. Germline V lookup: CDR1 KGHDR, CDR2 SFDVKD. Trimming pared 9 bases from V and 2 bases from J, leaving 20 bases between. The CDR3 DNA is TGTGCCACCGCTGATCCCGTAGGGGGACTCACAGATACGCAGTATTTT. It specifies CATADPVGGLTDTQYF.

The chain has TRBV19 and TRBJ2-2; 7 positions agree with TRBD2. J lost 4 bases, V lost 2 bases, and 4 bases had no gene match. Per the germline V gene, CDR1 is LNHDA and CDR2 is SQIVND (reference sequence). The CDR3 runs 15 residues. CDR3 sequence (DNA): TGTGCCAGTAGTATAATAGCGGGCTCCACCGGGGAGCTGTTTTTT. Translation: CASSIIAGSTGELFF. Combining the CDR3 with reference TRBV19 and TRBJ2-2 gives the whole variable domain DGGITQSPKYLFRKEGQNVTLSCEQNLNHDAMYWYRQDPGQGLRLIYYSQIVNDFQKGDIAEGYSVSREKKESFPLTVTSAQKNPTAFYLCASSIIAGSTGELFFGEGSRLTVL.